The 17 T cell receptor beta chains below were found in one sample sequenced in a study of identical twins. TCRdb reprocessed the 5' RACE reads with MiXCR, giving one entry per CDR3 protein. Here the sample spans hundreds of thousands of distinct CDR3 sequences, around 5.7% being singletons. Sequenced material: naive T cells sorted from blood. These receptors were taken from a man younger than 35 in good health.

The CDR3 region is CASGALAGVGADTQYF. CDR3 coding DNA: TGTGCCAGCGGGGCGCTAGCGGGAGTGGGGGCAGATACGCAGTATTTT. The chain joins TRBV7-2 to TRBJ2-3, with 10 bases that match TRBD2. The CDR3 loop spans 16 amino acids. Per germline, CDR1 SGHTA and CDR2 FQGNSA. The J segment lost 4 bases and the V segment lost 8 bases, leaving 12 bases of the junction unmatched.

The CDR3: CASGPSSGRPYNEQFF. CDR3 DNA: TGTGCCAGCGGCCCAAGTAGCGGGAGGCCCTACAATGAGCAGTTCTTC. This chain uses TRBV6-1 with TRBJ2-1; 10 bases fit TRBD2. The CDR3 has 16 residues. In germline, CDR1 is MNHNS, CDR2 SASEGT. V lost 8 bases, J lost 2 bases, and 9 bases stayed unmatched.

This clonotype was counted at least ten times. The rearrangement joins TRBV3-1 to TRBJ1-1; the D is unclear. Germline loops: CDR1 LGHDT, CDR2 YNNKEL (reference sequence). The CDR3 runs 15 residues. V dropped 1 base and J dropped 2 bases, with 11 bases sitting between them. CDR3 nucleotide sequence: TGTGCCAGCAGCCAAGCGACCGGCTTTAACACTGAAGCTTTCTTT. Translated, it gives CASSQATGFNTEAFF.

This clonotype was counted ten times or more. The gene calls are TRBV20-1 and TRBJ2-5, with TRBD2 matching over 11 bases. Germline assignment: CDR1 DFQATT and CDR2 SNEGSKA (reference sequence). CDR3 length: 16 residues. Trimming at V came to 5 bases and at J to 4 bases, leaving 12 bases not matched to a gene. In nucleotides, the CDR3 is TGCAGTGCTGACCCCGGGACTAGCGGTTCTCTAGAGACCCAGTACTTC. Protein: CSADPGTSGSLETQYF.

This clonotype was picked up many times. The chain is built from TRBV5-1 and TRBJ2-2, with 8 bases lining up with TRBD1. The V and J ends lost 4 bases and 5 bases, in that order; junction bases with no gene match: 4. CDR1 is SGHRS and CDR2 is YFSETQ in the germline V gene. CDR3 length equals 14 residues. CDR3 sequence (DNA): TGCGCCAGCAGCCCCCGGACAGGGACCGGGGAGCTGTTTTTT. This encodes CASSPRTGTGELFF.

The gene calls are TRBV12-3 or TRBV12-4 and TRBJ2-1; unclear D gene. V was clipped by 2 bases and J by 8 bases, with 10 bases between them. The CDR3 has 13 amino acids. The CDR3 loop is CASSLFGVDEQFF. The DNA for the CDR3 is TGTGCCAGCAGTTTATTTGGGGTAGATGAGCAGTTCTTC.

This chain joins TRBV30 and TRBJ2-7; TRBD1 matches 8 bases. This CDR3 has 16 amino acids. Germline loops: CDR1 GTSNPN, CDR2 SVGIG (reference sequence). Losses at the gene ends were 0 bases for V and 2 bases for J; bases not matched to a gene: 9. In nucleotides, the CDR3 is TGTGCCTGGAGTGTACGGGTAGGGACAGGAGCCTACGAGCAGTACTTC. Its protein product is CAWSVRVGTGAYEQYF.

This clonotype has at least ten counts. This chain's CDR3 is CSVDSTGANVLTF. The CDR3 DNA reads as TGCAGCGTTGATTCAACAGGGGCCAACGTCCTGACTTTC. The J gene is TRBJ2-6, the V gene TRBV29-1; D gene unclear. The germline V gene has CDR1 SQVTM and CDR2 ANQGSEA. The CDR3 totals 13 residues. V was trimmed by 3 bases and J by 4 bases, leaving 7 bases between them.

This clonotype has a handful of counts. The chain combines TRBV19 with TRBJ1-1; the match to TRBD1 covers 8 bases. The germline gives CDR1 LNHDA, CDR2 SQIVND (reference sequence). V was pared by 8 bases and J by 0 bases, with 2 bases of the junction left unmatched. This CDR3 has 13 amino acids. This chain's CDR3 is CASGGQVNTEAFF. CDR3 nucleotides: TGTGCCAGTGGGGGACAGGTGAACACTGAAGCTTTCTTT.

This clonotype was observed many times. This chain joins TRBV20-1 and TRBJ2-3, with 7 positions matching TRBD2. The CDR3 is 16 residues long. V lost 0 bases, J lost 3 bases, and 9 bases stayed unmatched. Per germline, CDR1 DFQATT and CDR2 SNEGSKA (reference sequence). The CDR3 region has the DNA TGCAGTGCTAGAGATCAGGAGGGAGGGGTGACAGATACGCAGTATTTT. It is translated as CSARDQEGGVTDTQYF.

This clonotype appeared many times. This sequence joins TRBV12-3 or TRBV12-4 and TRBJ2-3, with a tentative D call TRBD2 (5 bases). This CDR3 is built from 14 residues. The germline V and J ends were trimmed by 0 bases and 6 bases, with 10 bases remaining between them. CDR3 nucleotides: TGTGCCAGCAGTTTAGCGGGAGCGTCCGATACGCAGTATTTT. It codes for CASSLAGASDTQYF.

The table lists this clonotype with many counts. This chain connects TRBV20-1 to TRBJ2-1, with 7 bases fitting TRBD2. Germline V gene sequence: CDR1 DFQATT, CDR2 SNEGSKA (reference sequence). CDR3 length equals 12 residues. Unmatched junction bases numbered 6, after V lost 6 bases and J lost 7 bases. The CDR3 region is CSAGGSENEQFF. CDR3 DNA sequence: TGCAGTGCGGGGGGGAGCGAGAATGAGCAGTTCTTC.

This clonotype was picked up a small number of times. The genes are TRBV7-9 and TRBJ2-1, with a tentative D call TRBD1 (5 bases). V was cut by 2 bases and J by 1 base, with 15 bases left in between. CDR3 length: 17 residues. The germline CDR1 and CDR2 sequences are SEHNR and FQNEAQ (reference sequence). The CDR3 bases are TGTGCCAGCAGCTTATCAGGCAGGGCCAAGTCCTACAATGAGCAGTTCTTC. It is translated as CASSLSGRAKSYNEQFF.

This clonotype has just a few counts. The chain carries TRBV4-3 and TRBJ1-3; 9 nucleotides line up with TRBD1. There are 17 residues in the CDR3. Germline CDR1 LGHNA, CDR2 YSLEER. V shed 4 bases and J 2 bases; nucleotides not matched to a gene: 9. CDR3 nucleotide sequence: TGCGCCAGCAGCCCCTCCCGGGACAGGGAAGCTGGAAACACCATATATTTT. Translated, it gives CASSPSRDREAGNTIYF.

This clonotype has a count of ten or more. The chain employs TRBV10-3 and TRBJ1-5; possibly TRBD1 for D (5 bases). The CDR3 loop spans 18 amino acids. From germline, CDR1 is ENHRY and CDR2 SYGVKD. Between the trimmed V and J ends, which lost 0 bases and 5 bases, there was a span of 20 bases. The DNA for the CDR3 is TGTGCCATCAGTGAGTCGATATTGACAACAGGCGGCGATCAGCCCCAGCATTTT. Amino acid sequence: CAISESILTTGGDQPQHF.

This clonotype was counted ten times or more. This sequence joins TRBV6-5 and TRBJ2-7; a weak D match, TRBD1 (6 bases). The CDR3 contains 14 residues. Trimming shortened V by 0 bases and J by 3 bases, and 9 bases separated the two germline ends. Per the germline V gene, CDR1 is MNHEY and CDR2 is SVGAGI. CDR3 amino acids: CASSYSGTLYEQYF. The CDR3 DNA is TGTGCCAGCAGTTACTCCGGGACACTCTACGAGCAGTACTTC.

This clonotype showed up many times. The rearrangement links TRBV27 to TRBJ2-7; D unresolved. V lost 5 bases and J lost 3, with 11 bases in between. Germline assignment: CDR1 MNHEY and CDR2 SMNVEV (reference sequence). This CDR3 has 13 residues. CDR3 sequence: CASSTVDGYEQYV. For the CDR3, the DNA is TGTGCCAGCAGTACGGTGGACGGCTACGAGCAGTACGTC.